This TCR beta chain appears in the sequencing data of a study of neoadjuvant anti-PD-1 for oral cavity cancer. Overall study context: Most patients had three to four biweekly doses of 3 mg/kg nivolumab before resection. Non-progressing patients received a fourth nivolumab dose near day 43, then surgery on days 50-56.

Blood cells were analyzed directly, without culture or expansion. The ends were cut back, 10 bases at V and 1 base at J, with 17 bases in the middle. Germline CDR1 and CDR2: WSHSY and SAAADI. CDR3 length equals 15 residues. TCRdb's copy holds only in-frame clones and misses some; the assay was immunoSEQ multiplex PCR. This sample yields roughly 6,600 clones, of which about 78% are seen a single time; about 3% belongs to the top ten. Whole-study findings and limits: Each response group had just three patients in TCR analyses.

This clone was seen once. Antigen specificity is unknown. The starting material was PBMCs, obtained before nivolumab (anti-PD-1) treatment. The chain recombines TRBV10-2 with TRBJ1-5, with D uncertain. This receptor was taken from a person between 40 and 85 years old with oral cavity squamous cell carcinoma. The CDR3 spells CATHRGFQSNQPQHF. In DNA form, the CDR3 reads TGCGCCACGCACAGAGGGTTTCAGAGCAATCAGCCCCAGCATTTT.